This T cell receptor (beta chain) was captured by sequencing in a study of blood T cell repertoires in COVID-19. Whole-study context: Donors in the United States, Italy and Spain gave samples during acute or convalescent COVID-19. Nucleic acid was either cDNA or gDNA, and it came from T cells, B-cell-depleted T cells, or PBMCs.

All enrollees were roughly 18 to 89 years old and from about two dozen US areas. This clone has a single count. This CDR3 spans 15 amino acids. Germline assignment: CDR1 MDHEN and CDR2 SYDVKM. V dropped 2 bases and J dropped 9 bases, with 17 bases sitting between them. Original analysis: Amplification of reference gene primers was used by the study to estimate nucleated cell counts. Profiling relied on immunoSEQ multiplex PCR, and the TCRdb table lists in-frame clones only, not all of them. V, J and clone size are taken as reported in that table, and D and trimming were inferred from the DNA itself. The table shows roughly 400,000 clones, with over 75% occurring only once.

Source material: PBMCs or T cells enriched from blood (not recorded which). The chain has TRBV28 and TRBJ2-1; D perhaps matches TRBD2 (5 bases). The sequence derives from a woman between 35 and 50 years old with acute COVID-19. The CDR3 nucleotides read TGTGCCAGCAGTTTAGAAAGCGGTGGGTTTTTTGAGCAGTTCTTC. Translated: CASSLESGGFFEQFF.